The T cell receptor (beta chain) described here comes from a study of T-cell reconstitution after alpha-beta-depleted transplantation in children. Findings and caveats of the study: After transplant, high TCRbeta diversity at day 60 in some patients arose from surviving recipient T cells and thymic progenitors. Newly produced T cells mostly provided counts and TCRbeta diversity after one year, as hyperexpanded clones declined.

Trimming cost V 5 bases and J 0 bases; bases outside gene matches: 1. This CDR3 region has 14 residues. The germline gives CDR1 DFQATT, CDR2 SNEGSKA (reference sequence). TCRbeta library preparation incorporated unique molecular identifiers. TCRdb fed the PCR reads into MiXCR, producing one record per CDR3 protein. In the table there are approximately 980,000 distinct CDR3 sequences, around 30% of which are singletons. Comments on this clonotype: Its specificity is unknown.

The sequence derives from a boy under two years old who had a stem cell transplant for SCID, so the T cells may come from the graft donor. The specimen comprised PBMCs, mostly from graft donor cells, sampled 360 days after TCRalphabeta/CD19-depleted stem cell transplant. The genes are TRBV20-1 and TRBJ2-3, with 11 bases lining up with TRBD1. Here the CDR3 reads CSAGTGGSTDTQYF. The CDR3 region has the DNA TGCAGTGCTGGGACAGGGGGTAGCACAGATACGCAGTATTTT.